Presented here are 25 T cell receptor beta chains from one specimen sequenced in a study of graft-versus-host responses after intestinal transplantation. Their cognate antigens are unknown. Method: immunoSEQ multiplex PCR; TCRdb's copy keeps in-frame clones and lacks some. The sample shows tens of thousands of clones, about 89% of them seen only once. The source material was unstimulated CD4+ T cells sorted from spleen or lymph node cells, sampled before intestinal transplant. The receptors stem from a human donor who received an intestinal transplant.

J is TRBJ1-1 and V is TRBV10-1; D perhaps matches TRBD1 (6 bases). Trimming stripped 4 bases from V and 1 base from J, with 10 bases between. Germline-derived CDR1 and CDR2 are WNHNN and SYGVQD (reference sequence). The CDR3 totals 14 residues. In nucleotides, the CDR3 is TGCGCCAGCAGTGGGGCAGGGGAGAACACTGAAGCTTTCTTT. Its protein is CASSGAGENTEAFF.

The chain combines TRBV23-1 with TRBJ1-2; tentatively, D is TRBD1 (6 bases). TRBV23-1 is assigned to the ORF class and has an uncertain function. V gave up 3 bases and J gave up 8 bases, with 10 bases separating them. The length of the CDR3 is 12 residues. The CDR3 DNA reads TGCGCCAGCAGTCACCCTAGGGGGGGCTACACCTTC. Protein: CASSHPRGGYTF.

V gene TRBV7-9 combines with J gene TRBJ2-4; 7 nucleotides match TRBD2. Germline V gives CDR1 SEHNR, CDR2 FQNEAQ (reference sequence). Trimming took 5 bases from V and 1 from J; bases not matched to a gene: 8. The CDR3 totals 16 residues. The CDR3 protein is CASSITGGLAKNIQYF. The CDR3 DNA is TGTGCCAGCAGCATAACCGGGGGGTTGGCCAAAAACATTCAGTACTTC.

The chain uses TRBV18 and TRBJ2-7; 7 bases are shared with TRBD2. CDR3 length: 16 residues. From germline, CDR1 is KGHSH and CDR2 LQKENI. Germline trimming cut 2 bases from V and 4 bases from J; bases unmatched to any gene: 11. The CDR3 DNA reads TGTGCCAGCTCACCAACCACTAGCGCCCCAGGGTACGAGCAGTACTTC. It translates to CASSPTTSAPGYEQYF.

The chain combines TRBV5-1 with TRBJ2-1; 9 nucleotides match TRBD2. J was trimmed by 8 bases and V by 0 bases; bases with no gene match: 6. Per germline, CDR1 SGHRS and CDR2 YFSETQ. CDR3 length equals 15 residues. The CDR3 DNA follows: TGCGCCAGCAGCTTGGTGGCGGGGGGGGGATATGAGCAGTTCTTC. Its translation: CASSLVAGGGYEQFF.

V usage is TRBV25-1 and J usage is TRBJ2-5; D gene unclear. The CDR3 length is 14 residues. CDR1 MGHDK and CDR2 SYGVNS come from the germline V gene. Deletions cut 1 base from V and 2 bases from J, with 8 bases between. CDR3 DNA sequence: TGTGCCAGCAGTGAATGGGCAGGACAAGAGACCCAGTACTTC. Its translation: CASSEWAGQETQYF.

The J gene is TRBJ2-1, the V gene TRBV5-1, with TRBD2 matching over 13 bases. The CDR3 is 15 residues long. Losses at the gene ends were 0 bases for V and 6 bases for J; bases not matched to a gene: 0. The germline gives CDR1 SGHRS, CDR2 YFSETQ. DNA for the CDR3: TGCGCCAGCAGCTTGGGACTAGCGGGAGGCAATGAGCAGTTCTTC. Translation: CASSLGLAGGNEQFF.

This chain links TRBV5-6 with TRBJ2-3, with D uncertain. The CDR3 is made up of 14 amino acids. CDR1 SGHDT and CDR2 YYEEEE come from the germline V gene. Between the trimmed V and J ends, which lost 7 bases and 2 bases, there was a span of 14 bases. The CDR3 protein is CASSSPSTTDTQYF. CDR3 sequence (DNA): TGTGCCAGCTCAAGTCCCAGTACCACAGATACGCAGTATTTT. The full variable domain, with the rest looked up from reference TRBV5-6 and TRBJ2-3, is DAGVTQSPTHLIKTRGQQVTLRCSPKSGHDTVSWYQQALGQGPQFIFQYYEEEERQRGNFPDRFSGHQFPNYSSELNVNALLLGDSALYLCASSSPSTTDTQYFGPGTRLTVL.

The rearrangement uses TRBV28 and TRBJ1-2, with D perhaps matching TRBD1 (6 bases). CDR3 size: 13 residues. Between the trimmed V and J ends, which lost 3 bases and 6 bases, there was a span of 11 bases. The germline CDR1 and CDR2 sequences are MDHEN and SYDVKM. CDR3 coding DNA: TGTGCCAGCAGTTTGGGGGGGGCTAATGGCTACACCTTC. As protein: CASSLGGANGYTF.

The chain employs TRBV29-1 and TRBJ2-1; TRBD2 matches at 12 bases. Germline CDR1 is SQVTM and CDR2 is ANQGSEA. V shed 4 bases, J shed 7 bases, and the junction held 5 bases outside the gene matches. This CDR3 is 14 amino acids long. CDR3: CSVGGLAGFNEQFF. The CDR3 region has the DNA TGCAGCGTTGGTGGACTAGCGGGATTTAATGAGCAGTTCTTC.

The chain couples TRBV19 to TRBJ1-3; D perhaps matches TRBD1 (6 bases). Germline V CDR1 and CDR2: LNHDA, SQIVND (reference sequence). This CDR3 comprises 15 residues. The V end lost 2 bases, the J end lost 0 bases, and 8 bases lay between the germline ends. In DNA form, the CDR3 reads TGTGCCAGTAGTATACAGGGGACCTCTGGAAACACCATATATTTT. Protein product: CASSIQGTSGNTIYF.

The chain combines TRBV19 with TRBJ2-7; D is possibly TRBD2 (5 bases). V was pared by 8 bases and J by 7 bases, with 15 bases between. Germline CDR1 and CDR2: LNHDA and SQIVND (reference sequence). The CDR3 covers 12 residues. CDR3 in DNA: TGTGCCAGTGGGGAGTTGATTGGAGAGCAGTACTTC. Translated: CASGELIGEQYF.

The genes are TRBV30 and TRBJ2-3, with 8 bases fitting TRBD1. Germline V gene sequence: CDR1 GTSNPN, CDR2 SVGIG (reference sequence). The CDR3 is made up of 14 amino acids. The junction had 9 bases not matched to a gene; V was cut back by 5 bases and J by 5 bases. This CDR3 is CAWGLDREIDTQYF. CDR3 bases: TGTGCCTGGGGACTGGACAGGGAGATAGATACGCAGTATTTT.

The chain uses TRBV2 and TRBJ1-3; D not resolved. Germline loops: CDR1 SNHLY, CDR2 FYNNEI. The CDR3 extends over 15 amino acids. Trimming pared 8 bases from V and 0 bases from J, leaving 14 bases between. CDR3 sequence (DNA): TGTGCCAGCGTGATGGCGGGATTCTCTGGAAACACCATATATTTT. Its translation is CASVMAGFSGNTIYF.

The chain recombines TRBV30 with TRBJ2-2, with no clear D. The CDR3 is 13 amino acids. Germline V gene lookup returns CDR1 GTSNPN and CDR2 SVGIG (reference sequence). Trimming took off 3 bases at V and 2 bases at J, with 7 bases between the two ends. The CDR3 nucleotides are TGTGCCTGGAGGGCAGGTAACACCGGGGAGCTGTTTTTT. Translating it yields CAWRAGNTGELFF.

The chain combines TRBV19 with TRBJ1-1; perhaps TRBD1 as D (6 bases). V was trimmed by 9 bases and J by 1 base, leaving 12 bases between them. From germline, CDR1 is LNHDA and CDR2 SQIVND (reference sequence). This CDR3 is 13 amino acids long. The CDR3 nucleotides are TGTGCCAGCTGGGGACATACGAACACTGAAGCTTTCTTT. This translates into CASWGHTNTEAFF.

In DNA, the CDR3 is TGTGCCAGCAGTGGGCAGGGGGGAGTACCTAGCAATCAGCCCCAGCATTTT. Translating gives CASSGQGGVPSNQPQHF. The chain employs TRBV6-1 and TRBJ1-5, with 7 bases matching TRBD1. The CDR3 is 17 amino acids. In germline, CDR1 is MNHNS, CDR2 SASEGT. Trimming removed 4 bases from V and 0 bases from J; junction bases left unmatched: 9.

The chain is built from TRBV9 and TRBJ2-1, with D possibly matching TRBD1 (5 bases). V was shortened by 5 bases and J by 3 bases, with 15 bases between the two germline ends. Germline V CDR1 and CDR2: SGDLS, YYNGEE. CDR3 size: 15 residues. DNA of the CDR3: TGTGCCAGCAGATCTTTAGGACACTTCTACAATGAGCAGTTCTTC. It encodes CASRSLGHFYNEQFF.

The chain links TRBV6-4 to TRBJ2-3; D call uncertain. CDR1 and CDR2 (germline): MRHNA, SNTAGT. V lost 4 bases, J lost 4 bases, and 9 bases lay in between. The CDR3 loop spans 13 amino acids. The CDR3 loop is CASSVIASDTQYF. Here the CDR3 DNA reads TGTGCCAGCAGTGTGATAGCTTCAGATACGCAGTATTTT.

J is TRBJ2-6 and V is TRBV5-4; D remains ambiguous. This CDR3 region has 18 residues. V shed 0 bases and J shed 4 bases, with 17 bases lying between them. Germline loops: CDR1 SGHNT, CDR2 YYREEE (reference sequence). CDR3 sequence reads: CASSLALVPTAGANVLTF. CDR3 sequence (DNA): TGTGCCAGCAGCTTGGCTTTAGTGCCTACAGCCGGGGCCAACGTCCTGACTTTC.

The chain joins TRBV2 to TRBJ2-4; TRBD1 agrees at 9 bases. CDR3 length: 13 amino acids. Germline V lookup: CDR1 SNHLY, CDR2 FYNNEI. V lost 6 bases to trimming and J lost 10 bases; unmatched junction nucleotides: 7. DNA for the CDR3: TGTGCCAGCAGGCGGACAGGGGAGGGGATTCAGTACTTC. Translation: CASRRTGEGIQYF.

This chain links TRBV19 with TRBJ2-2; D perhaps matches TRBD2 (5 bases). This CDR3 is built from 14 residues. V gave up 6 bases and J gave up 5 bases, with 13 bases separating them. CDR1 is LNHDA and CDR2 is SQIVND in the germline V gene (reference sequence). CDR3 sequence: CASRRAAGTGELFF. As DNA, the CDR3 is TGTGCCAGTAGGCGGGCCGCTGGGACCGGGGAGCTGTTTTTT.

The chain couples TRBV29-1 to TRBJ2-3; 9 nucleotides match TRBD2. CDR3 size: 15 residues. V shed 8 bases, J shed 3 bases, and the junction held 12 bases outside the gene matches. Germline CDR1 and CDR2: SQVTM and ANQGSEA. CDR3 bases: TGCAGCACGCGGACTAGCGCCGGAGGAACAGATACGCAGTATTTT. Residues: CSTRTSAGGTDTQYF.

This rearrangement joins TRBV7-8 to TRBJ1-5; weak D call: TRBD1 (5 bases). V lost 4 bases and J lost 6, with 16 bases in between. CDR3 length: 15 amino acids. Looked up from germline, CDR1 is SGHVS and CDR2 is FQNEAQ. The CDR3 sequence is CASSSVQGMSQPQHF. The CDR3 region has the DNA TGTGCCAGCAGCTCCGTGCAGGGAATGAGTCAGCCCCAGCATTTT.

The rearrangement uses TRBV5-1 and TRBJ2-3; 11 nucleotides match TRBD2. This CDR3 has 17 residues. Germline V CDR1 and CDR2: SGHRS, YFSETQ. Trimming removed 1 base from V and 0 bases from J; junction bases left unmatched: 4. CDR3: CASSLFSSGGSTDTQYF. The CDR3 DNA is TGCGCCAGCAGCTTGTTTTCTAGCGGGGGGAGCACAGATACGCAGTATTTT.